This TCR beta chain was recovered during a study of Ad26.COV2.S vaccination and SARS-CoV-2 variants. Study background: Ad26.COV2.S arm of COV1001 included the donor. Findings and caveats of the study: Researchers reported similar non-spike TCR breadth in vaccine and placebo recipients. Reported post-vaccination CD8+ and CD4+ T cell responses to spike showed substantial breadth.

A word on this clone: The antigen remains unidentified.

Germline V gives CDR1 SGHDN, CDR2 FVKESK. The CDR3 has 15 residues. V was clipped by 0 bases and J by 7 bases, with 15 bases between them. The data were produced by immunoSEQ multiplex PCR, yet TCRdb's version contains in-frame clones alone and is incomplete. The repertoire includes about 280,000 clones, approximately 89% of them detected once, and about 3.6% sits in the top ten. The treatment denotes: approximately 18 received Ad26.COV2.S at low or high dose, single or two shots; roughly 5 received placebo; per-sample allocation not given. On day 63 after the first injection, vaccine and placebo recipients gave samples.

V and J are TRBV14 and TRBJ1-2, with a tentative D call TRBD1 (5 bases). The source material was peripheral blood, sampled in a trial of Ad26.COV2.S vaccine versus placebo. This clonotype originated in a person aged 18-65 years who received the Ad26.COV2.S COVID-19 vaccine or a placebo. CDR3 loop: CASSQEEGPWAGYTF. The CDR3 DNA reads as TGTGCCAGCAGCCAAGAAGAGGGGCCCTGGGCTGGCTACACCTTC.